A selection of T cell receptor beta chains follows, all from one sample in a study of response to subunit inactivated influenza vaccine. TCRdb re-analysed the RT-PCR reads in MiXCR, keeping a single row per CDR3 protein. Among under 800,000 distinct CDR3 sequences, approximately 14% were seen once, and the ten largest hold around 7.3%. The specimen was PBMCs from blood, collected 14 to 15 days before vaccination. These receptor sequences come from a man between 45 and 60 years old who received an inactivated influenza vaccine. Each CDR3 is given with its conserved first and last residue. Fields, in order: J gene, D gene, clone size, V gene, CDR3 DNA, CDR3 protein. A D gene is named only where the DNA matches it firmly. Clone size appears in some rows only: once, few, many, or a class for an expanded clone.

>TRBJ1-1|.|.|TRBV19
TGTGCCAGTAGTATTCGAATGTTGACTGAAGCTTTCTTT
CASSIRMLTEAFF
>TRBJ2-7|.|.|TRBV20-1
TGCAGTGCTAGAGGGGCCCTCGAGCAGTACTTC
CSARGALEQYF
>TRBJ2-2|TRBD2|many|TRBV25-1
TGTGCCAGCAGTGAATTAGCGGGAGCCACCGGGGAGCTGTTTTTT
CASSELAGATGELFF
>TRBJ1-1|.|few|TRBV20-1
TGCAGTGCTAGCACGGGGTTGGGGACTGAAGCTTTCTTT
CSASTGLGTEAFF
>TRBJ1-6|TRBD1|many|TRBV6-1
TGTGCCAGCAGTGAAGCAGCTGCAGGGGGCCGTAATTCACCCCTCCACTTT
CASSEAAAGGRNSPLHF
>TRBJ2-3|TRBD2|.|TRBV12-3/TRBV12-4
TGTGCCAGCAGTCTAGCGGGGGGGAGCTTAACGCAGTATTTT
CASSLAGGSLTQYF
>TRBJ2-5|.|.|TRBV6-5
TGTGCCAGCAGTTACATCCGGGGCCATGTGGGCCAGTACTTC
CASSYIRGHVGQYF
>TRBJ2-3|.|.|TRBV24-1
TGTGCCACCAGTGACACCCATGAGGATACGCAGTATTTT
CATSDTHEDTQYF
>TRBJ2-3|TRBD2|.|TRBV12-3/TRBV12-4
TGTGCCAGCAGTGGCCTCGGGGAGGGGACAGATACGCAGTATTTT
CASSGLGEGTDTQYF
>TRBJ1-2|TRBD1|.|TRBV18
TGTGCCAGCTCGTTAAAGACCGGGACAGGGTATGGCTACACCTTC
CASSLKTGTGYGYTF
>TRBJ2-7|TRBD1|.|TRBV29-1
TGCAGCGTCAGGGACAGGGGGCGGCTTGGGCAGTACTTC
CSVRDRGRLGQYF
>TRBJ2-4|.|.|TRBV30
TGTGCCTGGAGTCCCATGGTTAGCGGACGCCATTGGGCCAAAAACATTCAGTACTTC
CAWSPMVSGRHWAKNIQYF
>TRBJ2-7|TRBD1|.|TRBV12-3/TRBV12-4
TGTGACAGCAGTTCGACAGGGTCCTACGAGCAGTACTTC
CDSSSTGSYEQYF
>TRBJ2-1|TRBD2|few|TRBV12-3/TRBV12-4
TGTGCCAGCAGTCCCCGGGACTACAACAATGAGCAGTTCTTC
CASSPRDYNNEQFF
>TRBJ2-5|TRBD1|.|TRBV5-1
TGCGCCAGCAGCTTGGACAGGGGCGGGACCCAGTACTTC
CASSLDRGGTQYF
>TRBJ1-4|.|.|TRBV5-6
TGTGCCAGCAGCTGGCAGGCACCAAATGAAAAACTGTTTTTT
CASSWQAPNEKLFF
>TRBJ1-6|.|few|TRBV7-8
TGTGCCAGCAGCTCCCAGGGATCGGGGAATTCACCCCTCCACTTT
CASSSQGSGNSPLHF
>TRBJ2-3|TRBD2|.|TRBV3-1
TGTGCCAGCAGCCTCTACTTAGCGGGAGGGAACACAGATACGCAGTATTTT
CASSLYLAGGNTDTQYF
>TRBJ2-5|.|.|TRBV5-6
TGTGCCAGCAGCTTTAGAAGGAGGGGAGAGACCCAGTACTTC
CASSFRRRGETQYF
>TRBJ2-1|.|many|TRBV28
TGTGCCAGCAGACCCGTCGAGGGCGGACTATACAATGAGCAGTTCTTC
CASRPVEGGLYNEQFF
>TRBJ2-1|TRBD2|.|TRBV27
TGTGCCAGCAGGGCTAGCGGGAAGAAAATTGTCAATGAGCAGTTCTTC
CASRASGKKIVNEQFF
>TRBJ2-7|.|.|TRBV5-1
TGCGCCAGCAGTTCCAACAGGCGAATTTACGAGCAGTACTTC
CASSSNRRIYEQYF
>TRBJ2-5|.|few|TRBV2
TGTGCCAGCAGGCCTATCTCGGCGGCTAGGGAGACCCAGTACTTC
CASRPISAARETQYF
>TRBJ2-3|.|few|TRBV29-1
TGCAGCGTTGAAGATCCAGGGGAGGTTAGGACAGATACGCAGTATTTT
CSVEDPGEVRTDTQYF
>TRBJ1-2|.|.|TRBV12-3/TRBV12-4
TGTGCCAGCAGTACACTAAACTATCGCTACACCTTC
CASSTLNYRYTF
>TRBJ2-2|.|few|TRBV2
TGTGCCAGCAGTGCACGGACAGTGAACACCGGGGAGCTGTTTTTT
CASSARTVNTGELFF
>TRBJ2-1|.|.|TRBV10-3
TGTGCCATCAAGAGTAGCGATGGGGATGAGCAGTTCTTC
CAIKSSDGDEQFF